Listed here is a single T cell receptor (beta chain). Per the authors' pipeline: Nucleated cell number was recorded as an estimate derived from reference gene primer amplification. Produced via immunoSEQ multiplex PCR; TCRdb's table is partial and in-frame only. The V and J calls and clone size come from that table; D and trimming were worked out from the DNA. The sample lists 150,000 to 200,000 clones; 90% were seen once. The data were obtained in a study of blood T cell repertoires in COVID-19. As for the study in general: COVID-19 samples collected from the United States, Italy and Spain covered acute and convalescent phases. Sample material is recorded as cDNA or gDNA derived from T cells, B-cell-depleted T cells, or PBMCs.

This CDR3 is built from 15 residues. Germline loops: CDR1 MNHEY, CDR2 SMNVEV (reference sequence). J was trimmed by 0 bases and V by 8 bases; bases with no gene match: 6. The receptor was derived from a man aged 50 to 59 with acute or convalescent COVID-19. This chain links TRBV27 with TRBJ2-1; 8 bases are shared with TRBD2. Material for sequencing was peripheral blood. This CDR3 is CASSGTRSSYNEQFF. As DNA, the CDR3 is TGTGCCAGCTCCGGGACTAGGAGCTCCTACAATGAGCAGTTCTTC.